Each of the 5 T cell receptor beta chains below was sequenced from the same sample in a study of shared clonotypes between healthy human individuals (dated by TCRdb to 2020 to 2021). CD8 naive samples consisted of CD45RO-negative cells that were positively selected for CCR7, yielding a CD45RA+CCR7+ population without TemRA cells. The receptor library was made with the immunoSEQ multiplex PCR assay. As stored in TCRdb, this immuneACCESS dataset retains in-frame rearrangements with V and J assigned. A fraction of the clones does not appear; measured against another copy, unresolved V genes explain less than half of the discrepancy, and the remainder lacks a known reason. The sample contains roughly 850,000 clones, 95% to 97% of them found a single time. The ten largest clones take up 0.2% to 0.25% of the sample. The sequenced sample was naive CD8+ T cells sorted from blood. This sample's cell subset or site label indicates: CD45RA+CCR7+. Receptors originate from a man aged 25 to 40 in good health.

This rearrangement joins TRBV4-3 to TRBJ2-7; a weak D match, TRBD2 (5 bases). Trimming removed 1 base at V and 5 bases at J, with 9 bases between. Germline V CDR1 and CDR2: LGHNA, YSLEER. This CDR3 has 13 residues. CDR3 in DNA: TGCGCCAGCAGCCAAGCGCTAGCCCACGAGCAGTACTTC. Residues: CASSQALAHEQYF.

The genes are TRBV2 and TRBJ1-2; possible D gene TRBD1, 5 bases. CDR1 is SNHLY, CDR2 FYNNEI, per germline. CDR3 length equals 13 residues. The germline V and J ends were trimmed by 11 bases and 4 bases, with 17 bases remaining between them. The CDR3 here is CASSRVKGYGYTF. CDR3 DNA: TGTGCCTCTTCCAGGGTAAAAGGCTATGGCTACACCTTC.

This clone was recorded only once. The chain employs TRBV4-1 and TRBJ2-2; D unresolved. The germline V and J ends were trimmed by 4 bases and 5 bases, with 14 bases remaining between them. There are 15 residues in the CDR3. Germline V gene sequence: CDR1 MGHRA, CDR2 YSYEKL. The DNA of the CDR3 is TGCGCCAGCAGCCGAGGCCTGAGCCTGACCGGGGAGCTGTTTTTT. As protein: CASSRGLSLTGELFF.

The J gene is TRBJ2-6, the V gene TRBV9; D perhaps matches TRBD2 (5 bases). Germline values: CDR1 SGDLS, CDR2 YYNGEE. This CDR3 comprises 18 residues. V was pared by 0 bases and J by 0 bases, with 13 bases between. This CDR3 is CASSVEGGTPSGANVLTF. For the CDR3, the DNA is TGTGCCAGCAGCGTAGAAGGAGGAACCCCCTCTGGGGCCAACGTCCTGACTTTC.

This rearrangement joins TRBV4-2 to TRBJ2-1; maybe TRBD2 (6 bases). Germline V lookup: CDR1 LGHNA, CDR2 YNFKEQ. V was shortened by 1 base and J by 6 bases, with 13 bases between the two germline ends. This CDR3 is 15 amino acids long. The CDR3 spells CASSQVDVGGNEQFF. For the CDR3, the DNA is TGTGCCAGCAGCCAAGTTGACGTGGGGGGCAATGAGCAGTTCTTC.